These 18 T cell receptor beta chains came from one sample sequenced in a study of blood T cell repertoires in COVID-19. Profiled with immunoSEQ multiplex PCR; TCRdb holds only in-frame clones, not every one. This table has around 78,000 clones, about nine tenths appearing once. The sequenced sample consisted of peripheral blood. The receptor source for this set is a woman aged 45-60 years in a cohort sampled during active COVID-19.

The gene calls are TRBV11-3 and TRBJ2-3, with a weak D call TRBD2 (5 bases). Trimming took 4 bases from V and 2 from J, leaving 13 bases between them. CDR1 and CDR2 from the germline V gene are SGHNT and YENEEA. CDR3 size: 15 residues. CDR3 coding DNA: TGTGCCAGCAGCTCCTCTAAGGGAGACACAGATACGCAGTATTTT. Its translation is CASSSSKGDTDTQYF.

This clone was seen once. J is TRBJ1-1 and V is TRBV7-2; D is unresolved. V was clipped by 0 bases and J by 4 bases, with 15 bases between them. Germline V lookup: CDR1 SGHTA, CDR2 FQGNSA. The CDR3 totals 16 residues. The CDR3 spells CASSLAKLSGGTEAFF. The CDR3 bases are TGTGCCAGCAGCTTAGCGAAGTTGTCGGGAGGCACTGAAGCTTTCTTT.

CDR3: CASRPGTGVWGDREQFF. CDR3 bases: TGTGCCAGTAGGCCCGGGACAGGGGTTTGGGGAGATCGGGAGCAGTTCTTC. The chain recombines TRBV19 with TRBJ2-1, with 10 bases lining up with TRBD1. Germline CDR1 is LNHDA and CDR2 is SQIVND (reference sequence). With 6 bases clipped from V and 10 bases from J, the junction kept 18 bases outside the gene matches. There are 17 residues in the CDR3. Together with reference TRBV19 and TRBJ2-1, the CDR3 gives the full variable domain: DGGITQSPKYLFRKEGQNVTLSCEQNLNHDAMYWYRQDPGQGLRLIYYSQIVNDFQKGDIAEGYSVSREKKESFPLTVTSAQKNPTAFYLCASRPGTGVWGDREQFFGPGTRLTVL.

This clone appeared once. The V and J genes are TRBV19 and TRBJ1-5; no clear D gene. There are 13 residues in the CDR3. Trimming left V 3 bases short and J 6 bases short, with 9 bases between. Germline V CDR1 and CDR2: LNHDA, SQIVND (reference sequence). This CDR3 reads CASSIGGSQPQHF. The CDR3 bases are TGTGCCAGTAGTATTGGAGGATCTCAGCCCCAGCATTTT.

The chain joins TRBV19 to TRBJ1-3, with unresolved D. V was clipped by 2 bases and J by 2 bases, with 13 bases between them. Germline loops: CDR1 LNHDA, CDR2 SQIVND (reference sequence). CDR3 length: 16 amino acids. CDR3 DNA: TGTGCCAGTAGTATATATGGCAGCAGGACTGGAAACACCATATATTTT. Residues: CASSIYGSRTGNTIYF.

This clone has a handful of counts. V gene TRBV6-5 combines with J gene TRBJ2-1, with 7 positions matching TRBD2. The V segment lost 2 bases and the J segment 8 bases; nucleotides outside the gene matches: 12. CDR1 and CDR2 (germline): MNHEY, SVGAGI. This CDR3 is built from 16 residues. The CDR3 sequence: CASSYLNQRGWDEQFF. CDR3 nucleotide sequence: TGTGCCAGCAGTTACCTTAATCAGCGGGGTTGGGATGAGCAGTTCTTC.

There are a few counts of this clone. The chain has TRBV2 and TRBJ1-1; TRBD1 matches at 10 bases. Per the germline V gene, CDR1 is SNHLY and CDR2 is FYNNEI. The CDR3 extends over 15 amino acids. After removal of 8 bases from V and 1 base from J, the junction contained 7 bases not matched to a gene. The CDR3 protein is CASARDRGRNTEAFF. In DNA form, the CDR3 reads TGTGCCAGCGCGAGGGACAGGGGCAGGAACACTGAAGCTTTCTTT.

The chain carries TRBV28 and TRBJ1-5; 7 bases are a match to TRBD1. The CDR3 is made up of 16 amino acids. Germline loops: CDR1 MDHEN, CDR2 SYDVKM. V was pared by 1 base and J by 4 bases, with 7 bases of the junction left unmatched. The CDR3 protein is CASSLYFQGGNQPQHF. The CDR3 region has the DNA TGTGCCAGCAGTTTATACTTCCAGGGGGGAAATCAGCCCCAGCATTTT.

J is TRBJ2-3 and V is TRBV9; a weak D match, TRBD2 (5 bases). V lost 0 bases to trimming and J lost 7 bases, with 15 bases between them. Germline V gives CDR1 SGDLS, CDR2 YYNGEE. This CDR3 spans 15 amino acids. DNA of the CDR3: TGTGCCAGCAGCGTAGATGTAGCCCGAGGGAATACGCAGTATTTT. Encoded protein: CASSVDVARGNTQYF.

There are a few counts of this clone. CDR3 region: CATSDPPTDEQYF. CDR3 DNA: TGTGCCACCAGTGATCCCCCGACAGACGAGCAGTACTTC. The gene calls are TRBV24-1 and TRBJ2-7; TRBD1 might be the D (5 bases). This CDR3 is built from 13 residues. Germline lookup yields CDR1 KGHDR and CDR2 SFDVKD. The V end was cut by 3 bases, the J end by 5 bases, with 10 bases between.

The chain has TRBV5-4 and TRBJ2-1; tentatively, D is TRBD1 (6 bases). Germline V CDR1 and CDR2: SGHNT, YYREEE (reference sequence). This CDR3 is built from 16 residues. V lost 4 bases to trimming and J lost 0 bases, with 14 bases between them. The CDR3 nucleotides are TGTGCCAGCAGCCCTGGGGGCGCGACCTCCTACAATGAGCAGTTCTTC. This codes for CASSPGGATSYNEQFF.

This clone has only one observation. The CDR3 loop reads CASAKGGTGETQYF. Here the CDR3 DNA reads TGTGCCAGCGCCAAGGGTGGGACTGGGGAGACCCAGTACTTC. This chain joins TRBV27 and TRBJ2-5, with D maybe TRBD2 (6 bases). The CDR3 extends over 14 amino acids. The germline V gene has CDR1 MNHEY and CDR2 SMNVEV (reference sequence). V dropped 8 bases and J dropped 5 bases, with 18 bases sitting between them.

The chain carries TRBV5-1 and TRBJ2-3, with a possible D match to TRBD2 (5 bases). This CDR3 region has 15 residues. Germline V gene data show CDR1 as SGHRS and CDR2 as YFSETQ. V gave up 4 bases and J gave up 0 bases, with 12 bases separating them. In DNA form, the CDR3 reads TGCGCCAGCAGCCTAGGCGGGTCTAGCACAGATACGCAGTATTTT. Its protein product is CASSLGGSSTDTQYF.

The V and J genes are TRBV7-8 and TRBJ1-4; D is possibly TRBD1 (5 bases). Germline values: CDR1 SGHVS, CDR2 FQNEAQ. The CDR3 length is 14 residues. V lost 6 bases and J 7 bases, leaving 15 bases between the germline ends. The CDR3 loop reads CASSDGTPTEKLFF. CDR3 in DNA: TGTGCCAGCAGTGACGGGACTCCAACTGAAAAACTGTTTTTT.

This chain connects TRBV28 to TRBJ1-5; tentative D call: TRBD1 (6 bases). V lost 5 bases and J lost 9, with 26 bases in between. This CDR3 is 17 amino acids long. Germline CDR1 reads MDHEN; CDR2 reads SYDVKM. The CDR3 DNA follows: TGTGCCAGCAGTCCCCTTGGGGGGGGACATGAGGCGTGGCCCCAGCATTTT. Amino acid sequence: CASSPLGGGHEAWPQHF.

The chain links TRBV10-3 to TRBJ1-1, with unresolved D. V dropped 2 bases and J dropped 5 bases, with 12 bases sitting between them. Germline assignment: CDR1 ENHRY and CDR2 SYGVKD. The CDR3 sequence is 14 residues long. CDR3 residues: CAISEGPGSTEAFF. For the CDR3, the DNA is TGTGCCATCAGTGAGGGACCCGGGAGTACTGAAGCTTTCTTT.

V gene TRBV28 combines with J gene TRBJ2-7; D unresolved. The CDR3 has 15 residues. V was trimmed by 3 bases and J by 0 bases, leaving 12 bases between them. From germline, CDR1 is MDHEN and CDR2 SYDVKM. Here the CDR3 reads CASSFDSLSSYEQYF. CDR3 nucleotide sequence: TGTGCCAGCAGTTTTGACTCCCTGAGCTCCTACGAGCAGTACTTC.

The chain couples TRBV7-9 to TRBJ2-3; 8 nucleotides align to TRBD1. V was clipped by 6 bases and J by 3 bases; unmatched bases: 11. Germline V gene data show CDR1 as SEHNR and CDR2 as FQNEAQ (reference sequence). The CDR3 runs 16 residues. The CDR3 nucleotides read TGTGCCAGCAGTCAATGGACAGGGCGGAGGACAGATACGCAGTATTTT. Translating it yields CASSQWTGRRTDTQYF.